A selection of T cell receptor beta chains follows, all from one sample in a study of shared clonotypes between healthy human individuals. Data came from immunoSEQ multiplex PCR; TCRdb stores just in-frame clones and leaves some out. The data hold roughly 2.1 million clones, with under 95% observed a single time. What was sequenced was naive CD8+ T cells from PBMCs. The source of these receptors is a man between 18 and 29 years old in good health. Some clones in this sample may be carry-over from other donors' samples. Each CDR3 is given with its conserved first and last residue. Fields, in order: D gene, V gene, J gene, clone size, CDR3 DNA, CDR3 protein. The D gene is left open where the match is weak. Clone sizes are given selectively: once, few, many, or a class where the clone is expanded.

>-|TRBV5-6|TRBJ2-7|-
TGTGCCAGCAGCTTGGGGGCAGCCCTGGGGGAGCAGTACTTC
CASSLGAALGEQYF
>-|TRBV4-1|TRBJ1-1|few
TGCGCCAGCAGTGCCCGACAGCCGAACACTGAAGCTTTCTTT
CASSARQPNTEAFF
>-|TRBV7-9|TRBJ1-2|-
TGTGCCAGCCGGGGGTCCTATGGCTACACCTTC
CASRGSYGYTF
>-|TRBV28|TRBJ1-1|-
TGTGCCAGCAGTTTACTCGGTATGAACACTGAAGCTTTCTTT
CASSLLGMNTEAFF
>-|TRBV6-6|TRBJ2-3|-
TGTGCCAGCAGCCCTAGCACAGATACGCAGTATTTT
CASSPSTDTQYF
>-|TRBV7-9|TRBJ2-5|once
TGTGCCAGTGCCTTGGGGGGCCAAGAGACCCAGTACTTC
CASALGGQETQYF
>TRBD1|TRBV19|TRBJ2-5|-
TGTGCTACAGGGGTGGGAGAGACCCAGTACTTC
CATGVGETQYF
>TRBD2|TRBV4-1|TRBJ2-3|-
TGCGCCAGCAGCCACACCATGGTGGGAGGGCAAGATACGCAGTATTTT
CASSHTMVGGQDTQYF
>TRBD2|TRBV5-1|TRBJ2-3|-
TGCGCCAGCAGCTTGGTTAGCGGGAGGATCACAGATACGCAGTATTTT
CASSLVSGRITDTQYF
>-|TRBV2|TRBJ2-5|-
TGTGCCGCGAGACGGGAGTACCCAGAGACCCAGTACTTC
CAARREYPETQYF
>-|TRBV27|TRBJ2-7|-
TGTGCCAGCAGTTTGGGGGCGCCGAACGAGCAGTACTTC
CASSLGAPNEQYF
>-|TRBV2|TRBJ2-3|-
TGTGCCAGCAGTGAGGTGAGGGTTTTCGGCACAGATACGCAGTATTTT
CASSEVRVFGTDTQYF
>-|TRBV7-9|TRBJ2-1|-
TGTGCCAGCAGCTTAAACAGCGACTACAATGAGCAGTTCTTC
CASSLNSDYNEQFF
>TRBD2|TRBV14|TRBJ2-7|-
TGTGCCAGCAACCCCGGGGGGGGGAGCCACGAGCAGTACTTC
CASNPGGGSHEQYF
>TRBD2|TRBV7-9|TRBJ2-5|-
TGTGCCAGCAGCTTACAGGGGGCCTTGACTAGCGGGAGCCAAGAGACCCAGTACTTC
CASSLQGALTSGSQETQYF
>-|TRBV28|TRBJ2-5|-
TGTGCCAGCAGTTTGCCCGTTGGGAGGGGGATGGAGACCCAGTACTTC
CASSLPVGRGMETQYF
>-|TRBV7-3|TRBJ2-3|-
TGTGCCAGCAGCCCAACCCGAGGGGCAAGCACAGATACGCAGTATTTT
CASSPTRGASTDTQYF
>TRBD2|TRBV7-9|TRBJ2-1|-
TGTGCCAGCAGCTTAGGGACTAGCGGATACAATGAGCAGTTCTTC
CASSLGTSGYNEQFF
>-|TRBV30|TRBJ2-2|-
TGTGCCTGGAGTGAAGCGGTCCCTACAGGGCTGTTTTTT
CAWSEAVPTGLFF
>TRBD2|TRBV7-9|TRBJ2-1|once
TGTGCCAGCAGCTTAGGGGGTGGACTAGCGGGACACTACAATGAGCAGTTCTTC
CASSLGGGLAGHYNEQFF
>TRBD1|TRBV6-1|TRBJ1-2|-
TGTGCCAGCGGCCCAACAGGGGCTATCAATGGCTACACCTTC
CASGPTGAINGYTF
>-|TRBV6-6|TRBJ2-3|once
TGTGCCAGCAGTTATTTCCGGGCGTTGAGCACAGATACGCAGTATTTT
CASSYFRALSTDTQYF
>-|TRBV9|TRBJ1-3|-
TGTGCCAGCAGCGTAGGTCTGGGGGCATCAGGAAACACCATATATTTT
CASSVGLGASGNTIYF
>-|TRBV15|TRBJ2-2|-
TGTGCCACCAGCAATCCCGGGCAGGACTTCACCGGGGAGCTGTTTTTT
CATSNPGQDFTGELFF
>-|TRBV6-1|TRBJ2-7|-
TGTGCCAGCGCCTGGGGGGGCGGGTACGAGCAGTACTTC
CASAWGGGYEQYF
>-|TRBV9|TRBJ2-3|-
TGTGCCAGCAGCGTAGTAGGAGACATTAGCACAGATACGCAGTATTTT
CASSVVGDISTDTQYF
>TRBD2|TRBV6-6|TRBJ2-7|-
TGTGCCAGCAGTTACCCTACGGTAGCGGGAGAGAACGAGCAGTACTTC
CASSYPTVAGENEQYF
>TRBD2|TRBV7-9|TRBJ2-7|-
TGTGCCAGCAGCCCGATGGTAGCGGGCTACGAGCAGTACTTC
CASSPMVAGYEQYF
>TRBD2|TRBV5-4|TRBJ2-1|-
TGTGCCAGCAGCCCACTAGCGGGATTAAACAATGAGCAGTTCTTC
CASSPLAGLNNEQFF
>-|TRBV27|TRBJ2-5|-
TGTGCCAGCAGTTCCGTAGGGAACCAAGAGACCCAGTACTTC
CASSSVGNQETQYF
>-|TRBV7-9|TRBJ2-3|once
TGTGCCAGCAGCTTAGACCCCGGGACAAACACGGAAGATACGCAGTATTTT
CASSLDPGTNTEDTQYF
>TRBD2|TRBV27|TRBJ2-1|-
TGTGCCAGCAGTTTATCTGGGCTAGCGGGAGTCTACAATGAGCAGTTCTTC
CASSLSGLAGVYNEQFF
>TRBD1|TRBV5-3|TRBJ1-5|once
TGTGCCAGAAGCCGAGACGGGACAGGGCCCCTTTGCGGCAATCAGCCCCAGCATTTT
CARSRDGTGPLCGNQPQHF
>-|TRBV7-2|TRBJ2-7|-
TGTGCCAGCAGCTCTCCCCCCCTACGTGAGCAGTACTTC
CASSSPPLREQYF
>-|TRBV13|TRBJ2-1|-
TGTGCCAGCAGCCCGCGGTCGCCGTACGAGGAGCAGTTCTTC
CASSPRSPYEEQFF
>-|TRBV10-2|TRBJ2-2|-
TGCGCCAGTGGAACGAACACCGGGGAGCTGTTTTTT
CASGTNTGELFF
>-|TRBV5-8|TRBJ1-1|once
TGTGCCAGCAGCTTTCGTTATACGGTTATGAACACTGAAGCTTTCTTT
CASSFRYTVMNTEAFF
>TRBD1|TRBV7-9|TRBJ1-2|-
TGTGCCAGCAGCTTAGCCGGGACAGGCGACCGACACAACTATGGCTACACCTTC
CASSLAGTGDRHNYGYTF
>-|TRBV6-6|TRBJ2-7|-
TGTGCCAGCAGTTGGAAGGAAACCGGGAGCTACGAGCAGTACTTC
CASSWKETGSYEQYF
>-|TRBV5-8|TRBJ1-1|-
TGTGCCAGCAGCAGGGGGTTGGGGACTGAAGCTTTCTTT
CASSRGLGTEAFF
>-|TRBV27|TRBJ2-2|-
TGTGCCAGCAGTCCCCAGGGGCCCTCGAACACCGGGGAGCTGTTTTTT
CASSPQGPSNTGELFF
>TRBD2|TRBV27|TRBJ2-1|once
TGTGCCAGCAGTACGGGACTAGCGCGCAATGAGCAGTTCTTC
CASSTGLARNEQFF